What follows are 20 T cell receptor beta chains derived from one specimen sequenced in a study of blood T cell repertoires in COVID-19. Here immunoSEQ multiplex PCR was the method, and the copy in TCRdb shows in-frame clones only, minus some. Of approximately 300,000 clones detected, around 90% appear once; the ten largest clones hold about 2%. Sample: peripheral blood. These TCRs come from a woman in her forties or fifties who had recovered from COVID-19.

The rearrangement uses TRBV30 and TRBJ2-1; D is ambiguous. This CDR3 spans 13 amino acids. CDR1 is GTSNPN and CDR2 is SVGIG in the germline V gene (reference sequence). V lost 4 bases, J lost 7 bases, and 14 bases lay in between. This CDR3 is CAWKTPPGNEQFF. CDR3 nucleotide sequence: TGTGCCTGGAAAACCCCTCCGGGTAATGAGCAGTTCTTC. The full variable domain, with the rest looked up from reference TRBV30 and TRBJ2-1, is SQTIHQWPATLVQPVGSPLSLECTVEGTSNPNLYWYRQAAGRGLQLLFYSVGIGQISSEVPQNLSASRPQDRQFILSSKKLLLSDSGFYLCAWKTPPGNEQFFGPGTRLTVL.

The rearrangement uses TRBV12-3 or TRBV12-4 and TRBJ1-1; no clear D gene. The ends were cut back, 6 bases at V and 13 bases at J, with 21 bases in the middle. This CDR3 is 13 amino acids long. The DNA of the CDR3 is TGTGCCAGCAGCCTGTTCGTGGGCAGCTTGTTTTTCTTT. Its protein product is CASSLFVGSLFFF.

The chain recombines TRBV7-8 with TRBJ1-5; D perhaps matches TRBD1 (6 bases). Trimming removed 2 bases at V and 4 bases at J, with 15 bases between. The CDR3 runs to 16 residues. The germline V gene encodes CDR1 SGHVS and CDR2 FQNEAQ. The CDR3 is CASSLPRDKQNQPQHF. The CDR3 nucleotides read TGTGCCAGCAGCTTACCCCGGGACAAGCAAAATCAGCCCCAGCATTTT.

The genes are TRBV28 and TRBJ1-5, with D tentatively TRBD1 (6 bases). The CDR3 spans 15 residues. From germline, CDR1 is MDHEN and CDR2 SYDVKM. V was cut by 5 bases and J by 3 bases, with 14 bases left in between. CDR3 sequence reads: CASSLTTGNNQPQHF. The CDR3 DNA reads TGTGCCAGCAGTCTTACGACAGGAAACAATCAGCCCCAGCATTTT.

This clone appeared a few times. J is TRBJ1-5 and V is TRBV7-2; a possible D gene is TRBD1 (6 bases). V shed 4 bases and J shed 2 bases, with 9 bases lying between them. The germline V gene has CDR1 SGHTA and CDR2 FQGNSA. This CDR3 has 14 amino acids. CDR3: CASSSRTGNQPQHF. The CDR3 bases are TGTGCCAGCAGCTCACGGACAGGCAATCAGCCCCAGCATTTT.

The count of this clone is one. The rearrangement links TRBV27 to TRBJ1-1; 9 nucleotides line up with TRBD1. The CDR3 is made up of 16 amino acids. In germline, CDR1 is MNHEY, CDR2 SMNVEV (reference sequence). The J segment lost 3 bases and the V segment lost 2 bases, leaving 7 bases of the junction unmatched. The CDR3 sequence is CASSLQTGGMDTEAFF. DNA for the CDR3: TGTGCCAGCAGTTTACAAACAGGGGGCATGGACACTGAAGCTTTCTTT.

The CDR3: CASSLGPGQNQETQYF. The CDR3 nucleotides are TGTGCCAGCAGCTTGGGCCCGGGACAGAACCAAGAGACCCAGTACTTC. This rearrangement joins TRBV5-4 to TRBJ2-5; 7 bases fit TRBD1. The germline V gene encodes CDR1 SGHNT and CDR2 YYREEE (reference sequence). J gave up 0 bases and V 0 bases, and 5 bases lay outside the gene matches. CDR3 length: 16 residues.

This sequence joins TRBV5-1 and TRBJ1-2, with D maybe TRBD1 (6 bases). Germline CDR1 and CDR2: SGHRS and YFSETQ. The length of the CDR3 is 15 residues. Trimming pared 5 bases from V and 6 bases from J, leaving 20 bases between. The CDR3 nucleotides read TGCGCCAGCAGACAACCGGGGGGGCGACTAAATGGCTACACCTTC. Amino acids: CASRQPGGRLNGYTF. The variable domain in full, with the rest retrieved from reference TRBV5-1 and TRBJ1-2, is KAGVTQTPRYLIKTRGQQVTLSCSPISGHRSVSWYQQTPGQGLQFLFEYFSETQRNKGNFPGRFSGRQFSNSRSEMNVSTLELGDSALYLCASRQPGGRLNGYTFGSGTRLTVV.

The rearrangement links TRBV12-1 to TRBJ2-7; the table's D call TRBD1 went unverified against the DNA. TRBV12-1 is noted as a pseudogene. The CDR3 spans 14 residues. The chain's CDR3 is CASIDRDRTYEQYF. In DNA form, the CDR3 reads TGTGCCAGCATCGACAGGGACAGAACCTACGAGCAGTACTTC.

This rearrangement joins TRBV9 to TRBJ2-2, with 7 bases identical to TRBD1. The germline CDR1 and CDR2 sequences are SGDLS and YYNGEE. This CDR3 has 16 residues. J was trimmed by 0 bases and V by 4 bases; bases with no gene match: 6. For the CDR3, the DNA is TGTGCCAGCAGCTCAAGGGGACAGTCGAACACCGGGGAGCTGTTTTTT. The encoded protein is CASSSRGQSNTGELFF.

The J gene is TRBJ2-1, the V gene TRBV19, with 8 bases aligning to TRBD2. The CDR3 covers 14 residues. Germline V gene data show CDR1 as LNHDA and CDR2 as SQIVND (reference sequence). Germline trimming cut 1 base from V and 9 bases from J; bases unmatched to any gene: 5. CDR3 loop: CASSIGLREGEQFF. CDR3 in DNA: TGTGCCAGTAGTATAGGTCTCCGGGAGGGTGAGCAGTTCTTC.

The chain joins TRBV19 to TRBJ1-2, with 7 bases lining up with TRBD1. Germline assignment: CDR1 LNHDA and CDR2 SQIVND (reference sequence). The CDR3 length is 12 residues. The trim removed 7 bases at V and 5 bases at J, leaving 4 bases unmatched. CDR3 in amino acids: CASTAGGYGYTF. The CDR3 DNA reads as TGTGCCAGTACCGCAGGGGGGTATGGCTACACCTTC.

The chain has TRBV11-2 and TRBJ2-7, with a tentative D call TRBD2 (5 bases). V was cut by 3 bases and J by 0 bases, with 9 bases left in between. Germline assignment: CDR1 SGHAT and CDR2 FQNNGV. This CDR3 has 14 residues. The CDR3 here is CASSLDGGSYEQYF. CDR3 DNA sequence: TGTGCCAGCAGCTTGGACGGAGGCTCCTACGAGCAGTACTTC.

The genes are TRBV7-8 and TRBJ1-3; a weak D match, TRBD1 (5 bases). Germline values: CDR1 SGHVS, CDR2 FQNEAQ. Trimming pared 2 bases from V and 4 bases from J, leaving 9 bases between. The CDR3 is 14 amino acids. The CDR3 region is CASSLSRGGNTIYF. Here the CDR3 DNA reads TGTGCCAGCAGCTTATCACGGGGGGGAAACACCATATATTTT.

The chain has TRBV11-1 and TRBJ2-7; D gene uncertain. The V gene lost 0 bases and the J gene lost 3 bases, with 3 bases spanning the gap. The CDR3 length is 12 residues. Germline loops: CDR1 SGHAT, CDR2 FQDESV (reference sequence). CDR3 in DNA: TGTGCCAGCAGCTTAGCCGGCTACGAGCAGTACTTC. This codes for CASSLAGYEQYF.

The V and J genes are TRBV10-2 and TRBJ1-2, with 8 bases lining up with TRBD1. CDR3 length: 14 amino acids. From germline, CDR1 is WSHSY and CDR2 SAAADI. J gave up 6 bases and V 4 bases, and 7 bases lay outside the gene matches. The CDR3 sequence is CASSAVAGGDGYTF. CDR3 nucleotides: TGCGCCAGCAGTGCCGTCGCAGGGGGCGATGGCTACACCTTC.

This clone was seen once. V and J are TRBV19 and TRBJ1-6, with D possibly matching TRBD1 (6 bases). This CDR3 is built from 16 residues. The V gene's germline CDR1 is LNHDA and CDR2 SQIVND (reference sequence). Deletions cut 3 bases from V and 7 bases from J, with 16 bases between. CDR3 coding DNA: TGTGCCAGTAGTATTCTGGCGGTGGACAGAAATTCACCCCTCCACTTT. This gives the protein CASSILAVDRNSPLHF.

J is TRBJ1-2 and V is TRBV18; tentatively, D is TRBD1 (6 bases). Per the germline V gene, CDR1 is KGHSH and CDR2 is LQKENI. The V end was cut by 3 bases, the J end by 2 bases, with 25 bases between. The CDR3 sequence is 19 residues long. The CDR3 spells CASSPNTGSMTGLNYGYTF. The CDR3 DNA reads TGTGCCAGCTCACCGAATACCGGTAGCATGACAGGATTAAACTATGGCTACACCTTC.

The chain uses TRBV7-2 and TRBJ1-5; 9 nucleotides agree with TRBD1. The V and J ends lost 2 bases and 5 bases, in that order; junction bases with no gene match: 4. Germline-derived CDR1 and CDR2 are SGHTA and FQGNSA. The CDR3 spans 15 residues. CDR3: CASSLNRGPDQPQHF. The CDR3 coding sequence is TGTGCCAGCAGCTTAAACAGGGGGCCAGATCAGCCCCAGCATTTT.

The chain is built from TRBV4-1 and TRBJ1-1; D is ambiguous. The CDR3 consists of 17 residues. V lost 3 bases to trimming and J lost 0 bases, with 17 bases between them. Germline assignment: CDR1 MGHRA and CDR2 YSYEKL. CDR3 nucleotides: TGCGCCAGCAGCCAGGACCCTCGGGGAGGGCTGAACACTGAAGCTTTCTTT. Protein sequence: CASSQDPRGGLNTEAFF.